These T cell receptor beta chains were read from a single sample in a study of beta chain features in type 1 diabetes. Profiling relied on immunoSEQ multiplex PCR, and the TCRdb table lists in-frame clones only, not all of them. The table records hundreds of thousands of clones, about 15% of them present only once. The sequenced material came from naive CD4+ T cells from blood. The origin of the receptors is a young man in good health. Each CDR3 is given with its conserved first and last residue. The order of the fields is clone size, J gene, D gene, V gene, CDR3 length, CDR3 DNA, CDR3 protein. The D gene is left open where the match is weak. Clone size appears in some rows only: once, few, many, or a class for an expanded clone.

>few|TRBJ2-1|TRBD2|TRBV7-9|16
TGTGCCAGCAAAGAAGGAGAAGCGGGAGAAAGGAATGAGCAGTTCTTC
CASKEGEAGERNEQFF
>many|TRBJ2-7|TRBD2|TRBV13|14
TGTGCCAGCAGCACCCTCGGGGGGGTCTACGAGCAGTACTTC
CASSTLGGVYEQYF
>few|TRBJ1-1|-|TRBV10-3|13
TGTGCCATCAGGACACAAGAGAACACTGAAGCTTTCTTT
CAIRTQENTEAFF
>few|TRBJ2-6|TRBD1|TRBV18|21
TGTGCCAGCTCCATTTCCCGCCCCGGGACAGGGGGCGCCACTGGGGCCAACGTCCTGACTTTC
CASSISRPGTGGATGANVLTF
>few|TRBJ1-6|TRBD1|TRBV29-1|13
TGCAGCGTCCAGGACAGGGGAAATTCACCCCTCCACTTT
CSVQDRGNSPLHF
>few|TRBJ1-1|-|TRBV29-1|10
TGCAGCGTTTTTAGCTCTGAAGCTTTCTTT
CSVFSSEAFF
>few|TRBJ1-1|-|TRBV7-2|18
TGTGCCAGCAGCTTAGCTCTGGCGGATGTCGCGGATGTCGCTGAAGCTTTCTTT
CASSLALADVADVAEAFF
>-|TRBJ2-2|-|TRBV19|15
TGTGCCAGTAGTACTGGACTGACGGTAATCGGGGAGCTGTTTTTT
CASSTGLTVIGELFF
>-|TRBJ1-1|TRBD1|TRBV29-1|14
TGCAGCGTTCCCCGGACAGGACTGAACACTGAAGCTTTCTTT
CSVPRTGLNTEAFF
>few|TRBJ1-5|-|TRBV19|16
TGTGCCAGTAGGCCTAAGATAGGAGTCCAGGATCAGCCCCAGCATTTT
CASRPKIGVQDQPQHF